The sample holds one count of the clone carrying this T cell receptor (beta chain). This sample is drawn from a study of cytomegalovirus exposure and HLA in healthy donors. A multiplex PCR was run with 60 Vbeta primers and 13 Jbeta primers. Here immunoSEQ multiplex PCR was the method, and the copy in TCRdb shows in-frame clones only, minus some. The sample includes about 150,000 clones, more than 75% of them seen just once. What was sequenced was PBMCs. The clonotype originates from a man aged 30 to 45 in good health and CMV-seropositive.

In nucleotides, the CDR3 is TGCGCCAGCAGCGGTCTACGGGGGGCCGAAGATACGCAGTATTTT. It is translated as CASSGLRGAEDTQYF. The genes are TRBV10-2 and TRBJ2-3; tentative D call: TRBD2 (7 bases). The CDR3 contains 15 residues. Trimming took off 6 bases at V and 5 bases at J, with 18 bases between the two ends. From germline, CDR1 is WSHSY and CDR2 SAAADI.